The source of this T cell receptor (beta chain) is a study of regulatory T cells in long-lasting Graves disease. Time point denoted: newly diagnosed GD, antithyroid drugs for less than 3 months. From RNA extracted from PBMCs, the TCR library was made. CDR3 regions were amplified by Arm-PCR using iRepertoire HTBI primers to build TCR beta libraries. TCRdb re-called the multiplex PCR reads with MiXCR, one entry per CDR3 protein. The sample includes hundreds of thousands of distinct CDR3 sequences, roughly 15% seen only once; the top ten take more than 15%. Trimming removed 5 bases from V and 3 bases from J, with 17 bases in between. The CDR3 spans 15 residues. CDR1 and CDR2 from the germline V gene are MDHEN and SYDVKM. This clonotype was seen at least ten times. These data are also associated with another study on T cells in Graves' hyperthyroidism and ophthalmopathy. That report notes: The HTBI primer set drove a first-round RT-PCR of the TCR CDR3.

This TCR derives from a woman aged 25 to 39 with Graves disease. The source was peripheral blood mononuclear cells (PBMCs), collected at new diagnosis, from a patient treated with antithyroid drugs. The chain carries TRBV28 and TRBJ2-7; D might be TRBD1 (6 bases). The CDR3 here is CASSPSRGGSYEQYF. CDR3 bases: TGTGCCAGCAGTCCCTCCCGAGGGGGTAGCTACGAGCAGTACTTC.